A single sample gave rise to the 21 T cell receptor beta chains below, sequenced in a study of cytomegalovirus exposure and HLA in healthy donors. The PCR made use of 60 Vbeta and 13 Jbeta primers. Using immunoSEQ multiplex PCR, the repertoire was profiled, and TCRdb retains in-frame clones only, with some absent. Among more than 75,000 clones, approximately 90% were seen once, and the ten largest hold around 2.3%. Sequenced material: PBMCs. These receptors were taken from a man aged 18-30 years in good health and CMV-seronegative.

In the case of this clone: At one end, the junction sequence differs from germline, possibly due to a read error. The chain is built from TRBV7-7 and TRBJ2-7; 8 bases fit TRBD1. The CDR3 runs 15 residues. CDR1 is SSHAT, CDR2 FNYEAQ, per germline (reference sequence). In DNA, the CDR3 is TGTGCTAGCAGCTTAGCTGCAGGGGGCACGTACGAGCAGTACTTC. This gives the protein CASSLAAGGTYEQYF. Drawing the rest from reference TRBV7-7 and TRBJ2-7, the complete variable domain is GAGVSQSPRYKVTKRGQDVTLRCDPISSHATLYWYQQALGQGPEFLTYFNYEAQPDKSGLPSDRFSAERPEGSISTLTIQRTEQRDSAMYRCASSLAAGGTYEQYFGPGTRLTVT.

The chain combines TRBV6-5 with TRBJ2-1, with D possibly TRBD2 on 5 matching bases. There are 15 residues in the CDR3. Germline V gene lookup returns CDR1 MNHEY and CDR2 SVGAGI. Between the trimmed V and J ends, which lost 7 bases and 4 bases, there was a span of 17 bases. CDR3 DNA: TGTGCCAGCAAAAGGTCCCGGAGCGGATACAATGAGCAGTTCTTC. Translated: CASKRSRSGYNEQFF.

V and J are TRBV28 and TRBJ2-2, with D tentatively TRBD2 (5 bases). The germline V and J ends were trimmed by 3 bases and 6 bases, with 17 bases remaining between them. This CDR3 contains 16 residues. The germline gives CDR1 MDHEN, CDR2 SYDVKM. CDR3 sequence: CASSFLPASRPGELFF. The CDR3 nucleotides are TGTGCCAGCAGTTTCCTCCCGGCTAGCAGGCCCGGGGAGCTGTTTTTT. The full variable domain, its missing parts supplied by reference TRBV28 and TRBJ2-2, is DVKVTQSSRYLVKRTGEKVFLECVQDMDHENMFWYRQDPGLGLRLIYFSYDVKMKEKGDIPEGYSVSREKKERFSLILESASTNQTSMYLCASSFLPASRPGELFFGEGSRLTVL.

V and J are TRBV5-4 and TRBJ2-5; the match to TRBD2 covers 12 bases. This CDR3 is 19 amino acids long. Per the germline V gene, CDR1 is SGHNT and CDR2 is YYREEE (reference sequence). J lost 1 base, V lost 0 bases, and 10 bases had no gene match. The CDR3 sequence is CASSLDLTSGRSPQETQYF. The CDR3 nucleotides are TGTGCCAGCAGCTTGGATTTGACTAGCGGGAGATCCCCCCAAGAGACCCAGTACTTC.

This clone has just one count. Here the CDR3 DNA reads TGTGCCGAGGGAGGGGCTAGCGGGAGCACAGATACGCAGTATTTT. Protein product: CAEGGASGSTDTQYF. V is TRBV2 and J is TRBJ2-3, with 8 bases fitting TRBD2. The germline gives CDR1 SNHLY, CDR2 FYNNEI. This CDR3 region has 15 residues. The V gene end was trimmed by 11 bases and the J gene end by 0 bases; junction bases not matched to a gene: 10.

V and J are TRBV27 and TRBJ2-7, with TRBD1 matching 8 bases. Germline V gene lookup returns CDR1 MNHEY and CDR2 SMNVEV (reference sequence). After removal of 3 bases from V and 5 bases from J, the junction contained 9 bases not matched to a gene. The CDR3 length is 15 residues. CDR3 in DNA: TGTGCCAGCAGTTTCTCCAGGGGGCGGGCGGACGAGCAGTACTTC. Its translation is CASSFSRGRADEQYF.

The CDR3 loop reads CASSPKGQGTYEQYF. CDR3 nucleotides: TGTGCCAGCTCACCAAAGGGACAGGGAACCTACGAGCAGTACTTC. This sequence joins TRBV18 and TRBJ2-7; 9 bases line up with TRBD1. The CDR3 runs 15 residues. Germline V gene data show CDR1 as KGHSH and CDR2 as LQKENI. Trimming took 2 bases from V and 2 from J; bases not matched to a gene: 4.

This clone has only one observation. The chain uses TRBV19 and TRBJ2-7; 9 bases map to TRBD1. This CDR3 spans 14 amino acids. With 6 bases clipped from V and 3 bases from J, the junction kept 6 bases outside the gene matches. Per germline, CDR1 LNHDA and CDR2 SQIVND (reference sequence). CDR3 protein: CASSTTGGGYEQYF. Written as DNA, the CDR3 is TGTGCCAGTAGCACCACAGGGGGCGGCTACGAGCAGTACTTC. Looking up the rest from reference TRBV19 and TRBJ2-7 gives the full variable domain: DGGITQSPKYLFRKEGQNVTLSCEQNLNHDAMYWYRQDPGQGLRLIYYSQIVNDFQKGDIAEGYSVSREKKESFPLTVTSAQKNPTAFYLCASSTTGGGYEQYFGPGTRLTVT.

The chain joins TRBV14 to TRBJ2-6; 11 bases align to TRBD2. Germline CDR1 SGHDN, CDR2 FVKESK. With V trimmed by 3 bases and J by 0 bases, 13 bases remained unmatched. The CDR3 consists of 21 residues. CDR3 protein: CASSHPKKTSGINSGANVLTF. CDR3 coding DNA: TGTGCCAGCAGCCATCCCAAAAAGACTAGCGGGATAAACTCTGGGGCCAACGTCCTGACTTTC.

This clone was seen a handful of times. The chain combines TRBV28 with TRBJ1-2; 7 positions agree with TRBD1. The CDR3 is made up of 14 amino acids. J was trimmed by 5 bases and V by 7 bases; bases with no gene match: 10. Germline CDR1 MDHEN, CDR2 SYDVKM. The DNA of the CDR3 is TGTGCCAGCAAACAGGGGACAGCGCATTATGGCTACACCTTC. Its translation is CASKQGTAHYGYTF.

The chain recombines TRBV21-1 with TRBJ2-7; the table calls TRBD2, which could not be checked here. TRBV21-1 is described as a pseudogene. The CDR3 consists of 11 residues. CDR3: CAIEEVAEQYF. DNA of the CDR3: TGTGCCATCGAGGAGGTTGCCGAGCAGTACTTC.

The chain uses TRBV15 and TRBJ2-2; 7 bases line up with TRBD2. V gave up 5 bases and J gave up 6 bases; unmatched junction bases: 6. CDR3 size: 14 residues. Per the germline V gene, CDR1 is LNHNV and CDR2 is YYDKDF (reference sequence). CDR3 coding DNA: TGTGCCACCAGCTCGGCGGCGGGGGCCGGGGAGCTGTTTTTT. Protein: CATSSAAGAGELFF.

This clone was recorded only once. The chain combines TRBV29-1 with TRBJ2-5, with D perhaps matching TRBD1 (6 bases). The DNA matches TRBJ2-7 better at its end, which makes the J call doubtful. CDR1 and CDR2 (germline): SQVTM, ANQGSEA. The CDR3 has 12 amino acids. The CDR3 bases are TGCAGCGTTTGTTGGGGGCGCGACGAGCAGTACTTC. Its translation is CSVCWGRDEQYF.

The genes are TRBV5-8 and TRBJ1-5; D not resolved. Deletions cut 4 bases from V and 4 bases from J, with 15 bases between. Germline CDR1 reads SGHTS; CDR2 reads YDEGEE. The CDR3 sequence is 15 residues long. CDR3 bases: TGTGCCAGCAGCCCCCGGTGGGGAGGGAATCAGCCCCAGCATTTT. Translated, it gives CASSPRWGGNQPQHF. The whole variable domain, filled in from reference TRBV5-8 and TRBJ1-5, reads EAGVTQSPTHLIKTRGQQATLRCSPISGHTSVYWYQQALGLGLQFLLWYDEGEERNRGNFPPRFSGRQFPNYSSELNVNALELEDSALYLCASSPRWGGNQPQHFGDGTRLSIL.

The chain carries TRBV19 and TRBJ2-7; TRBD2 matches 9 bases. The CDR3 extends over 13 amino acids. Germline assignment: CDR1 LNHDA and CDR2 SQIVND (reference sequence). Trimming took 4 bases from V and 5 from J; bases not matched to a gene: 3. CDR3 DNA: TGTGCCAGTAGTAATAGCGGGAGAAACGAGCAGTACTTC. Amino acid sequence: CASSNSGRNEQYF.

This clone was counted a single time. This chain connects TRBV6-5 to TRBJ2-1; TRBD2 matches 14 bases. Per germline, CDR1 MNHEY and CDR2 SVGAGI. V was clipped by 6 bases and J by 12 bases; unmatched bases: 4. The CDR3 extends over 13 amino acids. This chain's CDR3 is CASSGTSGSRQFF. The CDR3 DNA sequence: TGTGCCAGCAGCGGGACTAGCGGGAGCCGGCAGTTCTTC.

The chain is built from TRBV7-9 and TRBJ2-7, with a tentative D call TRBD2 (5 bases). The germline CDR1 and CDR2 sequences are SEHNR and FQNEAQ (reference sequence). This CDR3 region has 17 residues. The ends were cut back, 3 bases at V and 3 bases at J, with 21 bases in the middle. CDR3 sequence reads: CASSLAVPPFRGYEQYF. The CDR3 DNA is TGTGCCAGCAGCTTGGCAGTACCTCCGTTCCGGGGCTACGAGCAGTACTTC.

J is TRBJ1-2 and V is TRBV2, with D uncertain. V was trimmed by 1 base and J by 1 base, leaving 4 bases between them. This CDR3 has 13 amino acids. The germline gives CDR1 SNHLY, CDR2 FYNNEI. The CDR3 DNA reads as TGTGCCAGCAGTGAAGAGCTTAACTATGGCTACACCTTC. Protein: CASSEELNYGYTF.

This chain's CDR3 is CASSTISAGTGGYTF. The CDR3 region has the DNA TGTGCCAGCAGTACCATCTCAGCCGGGACAGGGGGCTACACCTTC. The gene calls are TRBV27 and TRBJ1-2; TRBD1 matches 9 bases. The germline gives CDR1 MNHEY, CDR2 SMNVEV (reference sequence). J gave up 8 bases and V 5 bases, and 12 bases lay outside the gene matches. The CDR3 spans 15 residues.

This sequence joins TRBV2 and TRBJ2-5; no firm D call. The assigned J gene may be wrong: the sequence end matches TRBJ2-7 better. The CDR3 totals 14 residues. Germline assignment: CDR1 SNHLY and CDR2 FYNNEI. The CDR3 spells CASSGGRSSSEQYF. The CDR3 DNA is TGTGCCAGCAGTGGAGGCAGAAGTAGTTCCGAGCAGTACTTC.

The chain links TRBV5-1 to TRBJ2-7, with D possibly matching TRBD2 (6 bases). V was pared by 4 bases and J by 1 base, with 12 bases between. The CDR3 covers 14 residues. Germline values: CDR1 SGHRS, CDR2 YFSETQ. The CDR3 DNA sequence: TGCGCCAGCAGCCCGGGGGACCTTTCCTACGAGCAGTACTTC. It encodes CASSPGDLSYEQYF.